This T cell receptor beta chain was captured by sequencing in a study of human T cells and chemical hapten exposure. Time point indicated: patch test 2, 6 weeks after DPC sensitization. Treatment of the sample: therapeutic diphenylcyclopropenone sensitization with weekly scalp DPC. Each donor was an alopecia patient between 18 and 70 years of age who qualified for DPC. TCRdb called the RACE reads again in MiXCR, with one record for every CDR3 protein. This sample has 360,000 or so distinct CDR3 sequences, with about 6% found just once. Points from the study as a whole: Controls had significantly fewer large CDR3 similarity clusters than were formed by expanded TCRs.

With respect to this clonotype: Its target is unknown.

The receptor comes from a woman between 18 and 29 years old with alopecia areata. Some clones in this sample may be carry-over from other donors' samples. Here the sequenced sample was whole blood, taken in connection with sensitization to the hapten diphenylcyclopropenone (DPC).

The CDR3 nucleotides read TGCAGCGTTGCCGGGACTAGCGGATACAATGAGCAGTTCTTC. Encoded protein: CSVAGTSGYNEQFF. The chain employs TRBV29-1 and TRBJ2-1, with TRBD2 matching 11 bases. The CDR3 totals 14 residues. The trim removed 4 bases at V and 4 bases at J, leaving 3 bases unmatched. The germline CDR1 and CDR2 sequences are SQVTM and ANQGSEA.